The 4 T cell receptor beta chains listed next were all sequenced from one sample in a study of T cell repertoires in cytomegalovirus infection. TCRdb re-analysed the reads in MiXCR, keeping a single row per CDR3 protein. The table lists approximately 910,000 distinct CDR3 sequences, around 32% of them singletons. What these receptors recognize is not known. Material: cultured CD8+ T cells from PBMCs, obtained from culture after CMV antigen stimulation. These receptors were taken from a human donor in good health (CMV status not recorded). Some clones in this sample may be carry-over from other donors' samples.

This clonotype showed up just a few times. This rearrangement joins TRBV7-9 to TRBJ2-3, with 7 bases fitting TRBD2. J was trimmed by 9 bases and V by 5 bases; bases with no gene match: 5. Germline CDR1 is SEHNR and CDR2 is FQNEAQ (reference sequence). This CDR3 is built from 12 residues. The CDR3 reads CASSPGRVTQYF. The CDR3 DNA follows: TGTGCCAGCAGCCCAGGGAGGGTAACGCAGTATTTT.

This clonotype was seen only a few times. V usage is TRBV20-1 and J usage is TRBJ2-7, with 11 bases matching TRBD1. The trim removed 3 bases at V and 9 bases at J, leaving 10 bases unmatched. Germline assignment: CDR1 DFQATT and CDR2 SNEGSKA (reference sequence). The CDR3 is 14 amino acids. CDR3 loop: CSASFRTGGRGQYF. The CDR3 bases are TGCAGTGCTAGTTTCCGGACAGGGGGCCGGGGGCAGTACTTC.

CDR3 bases: TGTGCCAGCAGTTACTTTACTAGCGGCAACACCGGGGAGCTGTTTTTT. It is translated as CASSYFTSGNTGELFF. The chain has TRBV6-2 or TRBV6-3 and TRBJ2-2, with 8 bases identical to TRBD2. CDR1 and CDR2 from the germline V gene are MNHEY and SVGEGT. The length of the CDR3 is 16 residues. Trimming took 1 base from V and 2 from J; bases not matched to a gene: 3.

V and J are TRBV4-1 and TRBJ2-7; TRBD1 aligns across 8 bases. V dropped 2 bases and J dropped 2; count of bases not matched to a gene: 5. Germline V gives CDR1 MGHRA, CDR2 YSYEKL. CDR3 length: 15 amino acids. Here the CDR3 DNA reads TGCGCCAGCAGCCAACCTGGGACAGGAGCCTACGAGCAGTACTTC. As protein: CASSQPGTGAYEQYF.